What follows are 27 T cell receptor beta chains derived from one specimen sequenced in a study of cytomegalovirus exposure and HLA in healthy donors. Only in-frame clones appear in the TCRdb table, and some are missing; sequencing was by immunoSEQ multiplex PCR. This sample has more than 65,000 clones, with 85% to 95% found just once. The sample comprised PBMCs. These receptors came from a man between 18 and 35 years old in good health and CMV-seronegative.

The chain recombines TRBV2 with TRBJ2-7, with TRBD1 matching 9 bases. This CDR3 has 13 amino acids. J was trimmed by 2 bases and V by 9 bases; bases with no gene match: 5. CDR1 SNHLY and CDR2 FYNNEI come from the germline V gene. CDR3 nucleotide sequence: TGTGCCAGTGGGGACAGGGTTCCCTACGAGCAGTACTTC. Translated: CASGDRVPYEQYF. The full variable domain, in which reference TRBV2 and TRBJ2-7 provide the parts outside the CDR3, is EPEVTQTPSHQVTQMGQEVILRCVPISNHLYFYWYRQILGQKVEFLVSFYNNEISEKSEIFDDQFSVERPDGSNFTLKIRSTKLEDSAMYFCASGDRVPYEQYFGPGTRLTVT.

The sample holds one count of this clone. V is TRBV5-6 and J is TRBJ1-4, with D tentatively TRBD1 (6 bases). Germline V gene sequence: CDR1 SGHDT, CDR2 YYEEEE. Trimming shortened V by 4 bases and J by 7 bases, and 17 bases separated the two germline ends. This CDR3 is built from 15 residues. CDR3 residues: CASSRPGGTFEKLFF. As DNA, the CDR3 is TGTGCCAGCAGCCGTCCGGGGGGCACTTTTGAAAAACTGTTTTTT.

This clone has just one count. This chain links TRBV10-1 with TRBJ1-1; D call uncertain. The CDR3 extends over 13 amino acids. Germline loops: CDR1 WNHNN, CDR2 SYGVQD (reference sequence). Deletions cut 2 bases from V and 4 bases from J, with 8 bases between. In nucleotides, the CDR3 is TGCGCCAGCAGTGAGAAGGGAGGCACTGAAGCTTTCTTT. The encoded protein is CASSEKGGTEAFF.

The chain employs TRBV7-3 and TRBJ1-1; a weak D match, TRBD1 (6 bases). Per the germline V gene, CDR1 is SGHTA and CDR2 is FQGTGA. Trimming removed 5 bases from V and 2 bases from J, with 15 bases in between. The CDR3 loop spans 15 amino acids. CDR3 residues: CASSQLGAGNTEAFF. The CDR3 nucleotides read TGTGCCAGCAGCCAGCTGGGGGCCGGTAACACTGAAGCTTTCTTT.

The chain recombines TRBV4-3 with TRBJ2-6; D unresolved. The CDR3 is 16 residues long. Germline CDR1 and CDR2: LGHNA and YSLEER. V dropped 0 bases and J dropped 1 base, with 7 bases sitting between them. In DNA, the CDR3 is TGCGCCAGCAGCCAAGAGGCCGAATCTGGGGCCAACGTCCTGACTTTC. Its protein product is CASSQEAESGANVLTF.

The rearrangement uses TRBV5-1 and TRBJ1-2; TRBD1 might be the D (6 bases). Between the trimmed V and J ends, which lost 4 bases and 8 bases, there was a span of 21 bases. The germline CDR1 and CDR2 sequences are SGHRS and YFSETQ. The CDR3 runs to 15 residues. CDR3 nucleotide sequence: TGCGCCAGCAGCCCACCACAGGGCTCCCTCTGGGGCTACACCTTC. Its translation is CASSPPQGSLWGYTF.

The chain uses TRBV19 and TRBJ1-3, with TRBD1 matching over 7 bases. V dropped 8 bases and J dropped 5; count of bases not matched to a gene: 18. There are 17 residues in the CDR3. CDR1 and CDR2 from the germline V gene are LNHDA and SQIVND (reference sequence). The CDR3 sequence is CASRSEGAIDRRNTIYF. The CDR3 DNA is TGTGCCAGTCGCTCGGAGGGGGCGATCGATAGAAGAAACACCATATATTTT.

CDR3 bases: TGTGCCAGCAGTCCCTTAATTCCTAGCGGTTTCTACAATGAGCAGTTCTTC. The encoded protein is CASSPLIPSGFYNEQFF. This chain uses TRBV28 with TRBJ2-1, with TRBD2 matching over 7 bases. The trim removed 5 bases at V and 3 bases at J, leaving 13 bases unmatched. The length of the CDR3 is 17 residues. Germline values: CDR1 MDHEN, CDR2 SYDVKM.

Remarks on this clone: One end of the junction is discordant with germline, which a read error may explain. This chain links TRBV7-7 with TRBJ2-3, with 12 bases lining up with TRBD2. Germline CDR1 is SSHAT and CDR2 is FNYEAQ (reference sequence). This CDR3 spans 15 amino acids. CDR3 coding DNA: TGTGCTAGCAGCCCAGACCTACTACTAGCGGGGGGGCAGTATTTT. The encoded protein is CASSPDLLLAGGQYF.

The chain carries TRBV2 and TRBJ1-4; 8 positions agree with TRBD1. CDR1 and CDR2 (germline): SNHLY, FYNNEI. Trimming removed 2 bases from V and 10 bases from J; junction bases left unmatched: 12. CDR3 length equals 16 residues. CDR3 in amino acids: CASSEIPDRGGGKLFF. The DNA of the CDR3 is TGTGCCAGCAGTGAAATTCCCGACAGGGGAGGCGGAAAACTGTTTTTT.

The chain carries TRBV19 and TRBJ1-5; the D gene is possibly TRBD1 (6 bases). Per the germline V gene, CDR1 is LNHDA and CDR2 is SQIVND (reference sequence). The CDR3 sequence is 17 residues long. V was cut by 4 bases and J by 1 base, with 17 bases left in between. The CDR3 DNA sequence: TGTGCCAGTAGTACGCCAGGGGAACGTTACAGCAATCAGCCCCAGCATTTT. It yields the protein CASSTPGERYSNQPQHF.

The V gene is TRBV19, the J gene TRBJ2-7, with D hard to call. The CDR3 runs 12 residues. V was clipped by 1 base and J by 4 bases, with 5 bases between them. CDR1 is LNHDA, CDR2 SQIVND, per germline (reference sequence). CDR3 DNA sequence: TGTGCCAGTAGTATAGGCGGTTACGAGCAGTACTTC. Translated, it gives CASSIGGYEQYF.

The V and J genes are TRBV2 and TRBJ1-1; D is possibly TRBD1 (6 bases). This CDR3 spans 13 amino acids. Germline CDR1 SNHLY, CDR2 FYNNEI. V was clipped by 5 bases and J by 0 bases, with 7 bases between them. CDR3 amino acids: CASSRTVNTEAFF. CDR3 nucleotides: TGTGCCAGCAGTCGGACAGTGAACACTGAAGCTTTCTTT.

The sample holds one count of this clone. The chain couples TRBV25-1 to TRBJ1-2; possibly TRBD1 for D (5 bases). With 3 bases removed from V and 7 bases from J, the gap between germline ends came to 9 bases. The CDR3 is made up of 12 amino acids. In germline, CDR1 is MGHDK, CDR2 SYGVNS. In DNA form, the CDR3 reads TGTGCCAGCAGTGAGCAGGGAGGTGGCTACACCTTC. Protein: CASSEQGGGYTF.

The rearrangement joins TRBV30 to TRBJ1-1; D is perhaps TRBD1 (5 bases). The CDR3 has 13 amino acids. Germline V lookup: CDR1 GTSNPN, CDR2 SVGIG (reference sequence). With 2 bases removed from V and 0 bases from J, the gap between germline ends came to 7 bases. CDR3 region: CAWSRGMNTEAFF. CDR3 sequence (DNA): TGTGCCTGGAGTAGGGGCATGAACACTGAAGCTTTCTTT.

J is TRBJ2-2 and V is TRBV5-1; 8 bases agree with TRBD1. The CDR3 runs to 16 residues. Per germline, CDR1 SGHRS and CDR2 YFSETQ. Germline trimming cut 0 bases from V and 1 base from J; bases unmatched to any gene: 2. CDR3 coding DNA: TGCGCCAGCAGCTTGGGGACAGGGCTGAACACCGGGGAGCTGTTTTTT. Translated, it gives CASSLGTGLNTGELFF.

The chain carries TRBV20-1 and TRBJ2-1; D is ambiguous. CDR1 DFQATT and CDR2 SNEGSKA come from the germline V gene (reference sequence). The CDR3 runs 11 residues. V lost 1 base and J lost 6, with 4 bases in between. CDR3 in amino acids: CSARVSNEQFF. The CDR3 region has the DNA TGCAGTGCTAGAGTGAGCAATGAGCAGTTCTTC.

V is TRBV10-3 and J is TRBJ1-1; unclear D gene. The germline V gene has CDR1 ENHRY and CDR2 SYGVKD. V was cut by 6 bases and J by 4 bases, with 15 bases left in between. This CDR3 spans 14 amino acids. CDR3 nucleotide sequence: TGTGCCATCAGAAACAGTCTTTTGAGCACTGAAGCTTTCTTT. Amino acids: CAIRNSLLSTEAFF.

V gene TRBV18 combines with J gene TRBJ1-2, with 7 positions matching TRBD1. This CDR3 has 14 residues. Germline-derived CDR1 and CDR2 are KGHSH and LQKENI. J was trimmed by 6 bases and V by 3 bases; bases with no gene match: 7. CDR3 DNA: TGTGCCAGCTCACCCACAGGGGTTTCTGATGGCTACACCTTC. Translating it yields CASSPTGVSDGYTF.

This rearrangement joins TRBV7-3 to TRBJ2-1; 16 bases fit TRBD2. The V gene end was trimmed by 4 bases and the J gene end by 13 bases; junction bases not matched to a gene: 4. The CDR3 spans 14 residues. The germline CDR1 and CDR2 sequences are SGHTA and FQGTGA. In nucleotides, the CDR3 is TGTGCCAGCAGCTCGGGACTAGCGGGAGGGCCCCAGTTCTTC. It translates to CASSSGLAGGPQFF.

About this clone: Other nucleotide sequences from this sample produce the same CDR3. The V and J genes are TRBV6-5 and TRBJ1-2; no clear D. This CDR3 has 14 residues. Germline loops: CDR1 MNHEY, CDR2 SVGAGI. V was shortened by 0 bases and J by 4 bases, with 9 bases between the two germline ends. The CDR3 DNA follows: TGTGCCAGCAGTTACTCGAGGCAGTCCTATGGCTACACCTTC. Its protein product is CASSYSRQSYGYTF.

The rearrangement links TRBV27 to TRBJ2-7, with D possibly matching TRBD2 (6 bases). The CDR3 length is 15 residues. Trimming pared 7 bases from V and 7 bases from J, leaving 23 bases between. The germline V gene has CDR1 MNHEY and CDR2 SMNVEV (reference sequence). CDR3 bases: TGTGCCAGCACATCCTTGAGGGCCCCCGGGGGTGAGCAGTACTTC. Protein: CASTSLRAPGGEQYF.

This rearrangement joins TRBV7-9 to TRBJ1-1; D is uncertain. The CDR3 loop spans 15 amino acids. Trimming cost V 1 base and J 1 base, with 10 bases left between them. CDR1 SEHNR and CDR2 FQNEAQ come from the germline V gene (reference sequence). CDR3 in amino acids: CASSLVVKKNTEAFF. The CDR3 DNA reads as TGTGCCAGCAGCTTAGTAGTCAAGAAGAACACTGAAGCTTTCTTT.

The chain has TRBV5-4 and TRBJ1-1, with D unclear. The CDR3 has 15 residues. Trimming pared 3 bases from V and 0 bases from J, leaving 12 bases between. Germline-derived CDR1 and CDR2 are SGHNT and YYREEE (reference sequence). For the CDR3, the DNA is TGTGCCAGCAGCTGGAGGAGGGAGGTGAACACTGAAGCTTTCTTT. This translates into CASSWRREVNTEAFF.

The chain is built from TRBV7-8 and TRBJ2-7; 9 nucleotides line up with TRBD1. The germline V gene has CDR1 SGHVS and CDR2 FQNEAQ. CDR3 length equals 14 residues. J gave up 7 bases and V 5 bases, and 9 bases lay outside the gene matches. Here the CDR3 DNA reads TGTGCCAGCAGCATCAACAGGGGGCTGCGTGAGCAGTACTTC. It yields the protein CASSINRGLREQYF.

The CDR3 protein is CASSKTGTLGNQPQHF. The CDR3 region has the DNA TGTGCCAGCAGCAAAACAGGGACCTTAGGCAATCAGCCCCAGCATTTT. The chain is built from TRBV28 and TRBJ1-5, with D perhaps matching TRBD1 (6 bases). The germline gives CDR1 MDHEN, CDR2 SYDVKM. V lost 6 bases and J 2 bases, leaving 17 bases between the germline ends. The CDR3 extends over 16 amino acids.

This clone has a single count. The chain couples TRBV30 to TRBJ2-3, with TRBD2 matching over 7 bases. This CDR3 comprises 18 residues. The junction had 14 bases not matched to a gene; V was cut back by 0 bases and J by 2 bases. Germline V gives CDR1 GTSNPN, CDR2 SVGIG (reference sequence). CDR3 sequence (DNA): TGTGCCTGGAGTGTACAAGATCTAGTGGGAGGGATCACAGATACGCAGTATTTT. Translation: CAWSVQDLVGGITDTQYF.